This T cell receptor beta chain was captured by sequencing in a study of T cell responses to AZD1222 COVID-19 vaccine. General study findings and limits: Two AZD1222 doses significantly raised spike-specific TCR breadth and depth over controls. Females outnumbered males among donors, who were mostly white British; clonal diversity was possibly underestimated. Nearly half of spike-specific TCRs reportedly go after variant regions that carry no mutations.

Here immunoSEQ multiplex PCR was the method, and the copy in TCRdb shows in-frame clones only, minus some. The sample includes 100,000 to 150,000 clones, roughly nine tenths of them seen just once. Germline trimming cut 6 bases from V and 0 bases from J; bases unmatched to any gene: 6. This CDR3 has 15 amino acids. The germline CDR1 and CDR2 sequences are LGHDT and YNNKEL (reference sequence). A word on this clone: Antigen unknown.

The chain carries TRBV3-1 (or the pseudogene TRBV3-2) and TRBJ2-5; the match to TRBD1 covers 8 bases. The receptor was derived from an adult in good health. This material consisted of peripheral blood, taken on day 0 of AZD1222 vaccination. Written as DNA, the CDR3 is TGTGCCAGCAGACACTCGGGACAGGACCAAGAGACCCAGTACTTC. It specifies CASRHSGQDQETQYF.